This is a list of T cell receptor beta chains from one sample in a study of shared clonotypes between healthy human individuals. This table comes from immunoSEQ multiplex PCR, and its TCRdb copy is limited to in-frame clones, with some not included. The repertoire includes around 500,000 clones, 76% of them detected once, and roughly 13% sits in the top ten. The sample comprised PBMCs. The receptors stem from a woman aged 40 to 50 in good health. Some clones in this sample may be carry-over from other donors' samples. Each CDR3 is given with its conserved first and last residue. The order of the fields is D gene, V gene, J gene, clone size, CDR3 DNA, CDR3 protein. The D gene is left open where the match is weak. Expanded clones are given a class, and other clones once, few, many or no size at all.

.	TRBV9	TRBJ2-3	once	TGTGCCAGCAGCCAACAGAGGGCAGAAGATACGCAGTATTTT	CASSQQRAEDTQYF
.	TRBV4-1	TRBJ1-2	few	TGCGCCAGCAGCCAATCGAGAACACAACCGGGACCAAGAGCATATGGCTACACCTTC	CASSQSRTQPGPRAYGYTF
.	TRBV4-1	TRBJ2-3	.	TGCGCCAGCAGCTTATTTCTAGATACGCAGTATTTT	CASSLFLDTQYF
TRBD2	TRBV4-2	TRBJ2-3	.	TGTGCCAGCAGCCAAGGTTCAGCGGGAGATCGCACAGATACGCAGTATTTT	CASSQGSAGDRTDTQYF
TRBD2	TRBV30	TRBJ2-7	.	TGTGCCTGGACCGGTCCACTACTAGCGGCCGAGCAGTACTTC	CAWTGPLLAAEQYF
TRBD1	TRBV19	TRBJ1-1	.	TGTGCCAGTAGTAACGGACAGGCCTGGAACACTGAAGCTTTCTTT	CASSNGQAWNTEAFF
.	TRBV10-3	TRBJ1-1	.	TGTGCCATCAGAGAGAAAAGGACAGACAACACTGAAGCTTTCTTT	CAIREKRTDNTEAFF
TRBD2	TRBV27	TRBJ2-7	.	TGTGCCAGCAGTTTGGCGGGTGGGGGGGGCGAGCAGTACTTC	CASSLAGGGGEQYF
TRBD2	TRBV7-6	TRBJ2-2	.	TGTGCCAGCAGCAGGACGGGACTAGCGGGAGCCGGGGAGCTGTTTTTT	CASSRTGLAGAGELFF
.	TRBV29-1	TRBJ1-1	.	TGCAGCGTTGTGGGGGGGCGAAGCACTGAAGCTTTCTTT	CSVVGGRSTEAFF
.	TRBV15	TRBJ2-7	once	TGTGCCACCAGCAGAGATTTGAGAGCGACCTACGAGCAGTACTTC	CATSRDLRATYEQYF
.	TRBV29-1	TRBJ2-1	.	TGCAGCGTTAGTAGCGTAGATGAGCAGTTCTTC	CSVSSVDEQFF
TRBD1	TRBV4-1	TRBJ2-5	many	TGCGCCAGCAGCCCCACTTTCGGACAGGGGACGGAGACCCAGTACTTC	CASSPTFGQGTETQYF
TRBD2	TRBV9	TRBJ2-7	.	TGTGCCAGCAGCGTAGCCCCTAGCGGGAGTAACGAGCAGTACTTC	CASSVAPSGSNEQYF
.	TRBV5-1	TRBJ2-7	.	TGCGCCAGCAGGGCGGGACAGAGCTCCTACGAGCAGTACTTC	CASRAGQSSYEQYF
.	TRBV19	TRBJ1-1	once	TGTGCCAGTGGGACGAACAGGAGGGTCACTGAAGCTTTCTTT	CASGTNRRVTEAFF
TRBD1	TRBV28	TRBJ1-5	.	TGTGCCAGCAGCCGAAGCCTCGGGACAGAAACATATAGCAATCAGCCCCAGCATTTT	CASSRSLGTETYSNQPQHF
TRBD1	TRBV6-1	TRBJ2-7	.	TGTGCCAGCAGGGGACAGGGAGGTGGCGAGCAGTACTTC	CASRGQGGGEQYF
.	TRBV28	TRBJ1-2	.	TGTGCCAGCAGTATCACAGGGAGGAACTATGGCTACACCTTC	CASSITGRNYGYTF
.	TRBV15	TRBJ2-7	.	TGTGCCACCACCAGACATGGTGGGGAAGGGGAGCAGTACTTC	CATTRHGGEGEQYF
.	TRBV28	TRBJ2-3	.	TGTGCCAGCAGTTTATTCAGGGGTGGTACAGATACGCAGTATTTT	CASSLFRGGTDTQYF